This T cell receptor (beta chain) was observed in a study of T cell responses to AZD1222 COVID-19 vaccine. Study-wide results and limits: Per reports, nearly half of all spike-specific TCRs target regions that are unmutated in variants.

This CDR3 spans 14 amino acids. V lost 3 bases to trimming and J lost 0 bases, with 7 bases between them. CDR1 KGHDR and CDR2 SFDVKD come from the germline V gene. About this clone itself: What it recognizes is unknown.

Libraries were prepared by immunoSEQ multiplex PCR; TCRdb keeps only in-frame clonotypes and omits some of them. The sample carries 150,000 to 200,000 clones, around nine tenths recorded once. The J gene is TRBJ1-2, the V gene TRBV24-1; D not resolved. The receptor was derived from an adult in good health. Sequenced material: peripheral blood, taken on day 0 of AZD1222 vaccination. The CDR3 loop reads CATSDPATNYGYTF. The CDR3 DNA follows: TGTGCCACCAGTGATCCGGCCACTAACTATGGCTACACCTTC.